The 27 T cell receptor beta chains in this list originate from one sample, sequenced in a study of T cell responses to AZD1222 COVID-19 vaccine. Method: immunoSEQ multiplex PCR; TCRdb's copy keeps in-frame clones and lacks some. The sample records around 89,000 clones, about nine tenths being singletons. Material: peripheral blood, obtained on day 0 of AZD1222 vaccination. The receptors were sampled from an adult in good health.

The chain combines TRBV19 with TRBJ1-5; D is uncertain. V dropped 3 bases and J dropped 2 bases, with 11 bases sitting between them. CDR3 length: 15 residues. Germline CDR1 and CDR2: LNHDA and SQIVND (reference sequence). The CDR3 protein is CASSILDTGNQPQHF. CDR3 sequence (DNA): TGTGCCAGTAGTATCCTCGATACTGGCAATCAGCCCCAGCATTTT.

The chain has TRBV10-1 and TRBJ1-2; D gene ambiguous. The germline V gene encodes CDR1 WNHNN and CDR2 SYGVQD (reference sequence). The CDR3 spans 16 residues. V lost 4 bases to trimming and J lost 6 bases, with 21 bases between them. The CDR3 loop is CASSVGTPPRKNGYTF. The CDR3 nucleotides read TGCGCCAGCAGTGTTGGCACCCCCCCCCGGAAAAATGGCTACACCTTC.

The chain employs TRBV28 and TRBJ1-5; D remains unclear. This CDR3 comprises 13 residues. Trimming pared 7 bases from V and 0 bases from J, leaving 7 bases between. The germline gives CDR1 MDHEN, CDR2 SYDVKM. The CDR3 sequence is CASNSDSNQPQHF. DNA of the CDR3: TGTGCCAGCAACAGTGATAGCAATCAGCCCCAGCATTTT.

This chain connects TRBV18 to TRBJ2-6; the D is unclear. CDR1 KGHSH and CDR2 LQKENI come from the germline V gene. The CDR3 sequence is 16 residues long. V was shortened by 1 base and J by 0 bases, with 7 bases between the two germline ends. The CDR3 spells CASSPQPTSGANVLTF. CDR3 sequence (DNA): TGTGCCAGCTCACCACAACCGACCTCTGGGGCCAACGTCCTGACTTTC.

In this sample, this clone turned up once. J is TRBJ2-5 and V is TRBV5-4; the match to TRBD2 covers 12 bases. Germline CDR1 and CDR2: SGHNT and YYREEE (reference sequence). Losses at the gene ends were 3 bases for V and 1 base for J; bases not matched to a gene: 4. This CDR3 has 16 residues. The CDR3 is CASSSRTSGTQETQYF. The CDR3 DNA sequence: TGTGCCAGCAGCTCTCGGACTAGCGGGACCCAAGAGACCCAGTACTTC.

The CDR3 nucleotides read TGTGCCAGCAGGGGGACAGAGAGCACAGATACGCAGTATTTT. It translates to CASRGTESTDTQYF. The chain couples TRBV6-5 to TRBJ2-3; 7 bases map to TRBD1. The CDR3 consists of 14 residues. Trimming removed 6 bases from V and 0 bases from J; junction bases left unmatched: 3. Germline V gives CDR1 MNHEY, CDR2 SVGAGI.

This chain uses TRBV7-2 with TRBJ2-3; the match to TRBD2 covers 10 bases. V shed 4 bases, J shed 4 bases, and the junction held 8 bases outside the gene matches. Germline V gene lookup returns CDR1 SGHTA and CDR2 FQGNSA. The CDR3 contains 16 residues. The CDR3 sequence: CASSSEREGPADTQYF. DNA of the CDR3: TGTGCCAGCAGCTCAGAGCGGGAGGGCCCGGCAGATACGCAGTATTTT.

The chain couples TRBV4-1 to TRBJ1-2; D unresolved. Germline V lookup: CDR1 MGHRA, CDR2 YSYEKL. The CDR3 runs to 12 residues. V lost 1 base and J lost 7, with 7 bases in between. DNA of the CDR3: TGCGCCAGCAGCCAAGGAATAGGTGGCTACACCTTC. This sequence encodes CASSQGIGGYTF.

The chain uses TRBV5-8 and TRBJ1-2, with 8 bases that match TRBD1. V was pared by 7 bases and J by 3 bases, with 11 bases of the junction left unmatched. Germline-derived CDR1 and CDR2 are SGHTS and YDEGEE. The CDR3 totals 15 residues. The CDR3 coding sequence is TGTGCCAGCGGACAGCGCCCGGGACAGGACTATGGCTACACCTTC. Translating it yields CASGQRPGQDYGYTF.

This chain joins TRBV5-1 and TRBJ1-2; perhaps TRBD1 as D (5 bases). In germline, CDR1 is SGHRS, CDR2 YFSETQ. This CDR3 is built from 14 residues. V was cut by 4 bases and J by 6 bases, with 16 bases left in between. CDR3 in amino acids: CASSLRGGTDGYTF. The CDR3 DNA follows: TGCGCCAGCAGCCTGCGTGGGGGGACCGATGGCTACACCTTC.

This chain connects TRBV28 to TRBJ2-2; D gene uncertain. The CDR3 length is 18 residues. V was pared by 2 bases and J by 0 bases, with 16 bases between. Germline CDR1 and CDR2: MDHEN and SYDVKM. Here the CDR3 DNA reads TGTGCCAGCAGTTTAACGGCCATCTGGCAGCCGAACACCGGGGAGCTGTTTTTT. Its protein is CASSLTAIWQPNTGELFF. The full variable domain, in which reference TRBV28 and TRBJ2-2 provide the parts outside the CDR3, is DVKVTQSSRYLVKRTGEKVFLECVQDMDHENMFWYRQDPGLGLRLIYFSYDVKMKEKGDIPEGYSVSREKKERFSLILESASTNQTSMYLCASSLTAIWQPNTGELFFGEGSRLTVL.

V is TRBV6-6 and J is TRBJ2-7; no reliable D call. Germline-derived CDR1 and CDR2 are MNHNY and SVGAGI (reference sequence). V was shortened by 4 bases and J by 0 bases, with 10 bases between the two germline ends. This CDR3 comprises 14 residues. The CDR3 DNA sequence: TGTGCCAGCAGTTTGACCGGGTCCTCCTACGAGCAGTACTTC. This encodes CASSLTGSSYEQYF.

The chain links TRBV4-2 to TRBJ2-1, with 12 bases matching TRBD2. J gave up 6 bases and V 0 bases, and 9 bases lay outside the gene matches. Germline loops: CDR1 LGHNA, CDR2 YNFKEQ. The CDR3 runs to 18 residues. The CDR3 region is CASSQDSGLAGRGNEQFF. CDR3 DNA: TGTGCCAGCAGCCAAGATTCCGGACTAGCGGGAAGGGGCAATGAGCAGTTCTTC.

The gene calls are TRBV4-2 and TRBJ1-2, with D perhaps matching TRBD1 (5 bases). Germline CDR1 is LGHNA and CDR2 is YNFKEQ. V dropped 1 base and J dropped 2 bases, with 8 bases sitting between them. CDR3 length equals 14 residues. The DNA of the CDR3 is TGTGCCAGCAGCCAAGTTGACAGAAACTATGGCTACACCTTC. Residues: CASSQVDRNYGYTF.

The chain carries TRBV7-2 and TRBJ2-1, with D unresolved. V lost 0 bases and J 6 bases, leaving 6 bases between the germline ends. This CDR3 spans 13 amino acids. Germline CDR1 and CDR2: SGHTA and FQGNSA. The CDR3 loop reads CASSLARSNEQFF. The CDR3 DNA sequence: TGTGCCAGCAGCTTAGCGCGGAGCAATGAGCAGTTCTTC.

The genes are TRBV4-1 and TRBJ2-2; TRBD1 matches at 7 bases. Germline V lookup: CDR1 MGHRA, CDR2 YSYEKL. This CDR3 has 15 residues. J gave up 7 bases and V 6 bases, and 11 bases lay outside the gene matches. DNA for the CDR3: TGCGCCAGCAGACTCGACAGGGCCGTTGTCGGGGAGCTGTTTTTT. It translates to CASRLDRAVVGELFF.

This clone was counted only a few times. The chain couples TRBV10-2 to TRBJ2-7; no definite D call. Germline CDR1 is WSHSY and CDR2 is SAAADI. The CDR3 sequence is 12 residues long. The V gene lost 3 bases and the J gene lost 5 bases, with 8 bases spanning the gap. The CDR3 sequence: CASSDINHEQYF. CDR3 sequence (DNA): TGCGCCAGCAGTGACATAAATCACGAGCAGTACTTC.

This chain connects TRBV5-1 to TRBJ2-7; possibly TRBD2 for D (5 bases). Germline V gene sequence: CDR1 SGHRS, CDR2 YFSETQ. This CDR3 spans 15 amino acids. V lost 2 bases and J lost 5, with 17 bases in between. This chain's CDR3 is CASSLPGGGTNEQYF. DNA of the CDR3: TGCGCCAGCAGCTTACCCGGCGGAGGTACTAACGAGCAGTACTTC.

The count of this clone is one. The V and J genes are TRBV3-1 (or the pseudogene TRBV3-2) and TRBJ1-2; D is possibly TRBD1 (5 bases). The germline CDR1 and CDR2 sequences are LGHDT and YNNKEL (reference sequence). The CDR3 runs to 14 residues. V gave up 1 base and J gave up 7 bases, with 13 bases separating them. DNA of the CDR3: TGTGCCAGCAGCCAAGTACCCAGGGTTGGTGGCTACACCTTC. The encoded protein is CASSQVPRVGGYTF.

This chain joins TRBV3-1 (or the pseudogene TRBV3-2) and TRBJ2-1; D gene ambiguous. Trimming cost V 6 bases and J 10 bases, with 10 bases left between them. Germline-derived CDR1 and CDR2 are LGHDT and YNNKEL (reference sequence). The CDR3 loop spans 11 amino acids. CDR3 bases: TGTGCCAGCAGTCTTATACAGGAGCAGTTCTTC. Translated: CASSLIQEQFF.

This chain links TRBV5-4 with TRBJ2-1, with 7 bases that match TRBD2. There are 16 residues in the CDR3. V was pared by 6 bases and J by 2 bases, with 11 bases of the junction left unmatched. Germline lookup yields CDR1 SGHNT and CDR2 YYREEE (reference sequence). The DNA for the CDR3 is TGTGCCAGCAACCGAGAAGCTAGCGGAACCTACAATGAGCAGTTCTTC. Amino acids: CASNREASGTYNEQFF.

The CDR3 coding sequence is TGCGCCAGCAGTGAGTTTGGCGGTGCCGGGGAGCTGTTTTTT. This encodes CASSEFGGAGELFF. V gene TRBV10-2 combines with J gene TRBJ2-2; D unresolved. The germline V and J ends were trimmed by 1 base and 6 bases, with 9 bases remaining between them. The CDR3 loop spans 14 amino acids. The germline gives CDR1 WSHSY, CDR2 SAAADI.

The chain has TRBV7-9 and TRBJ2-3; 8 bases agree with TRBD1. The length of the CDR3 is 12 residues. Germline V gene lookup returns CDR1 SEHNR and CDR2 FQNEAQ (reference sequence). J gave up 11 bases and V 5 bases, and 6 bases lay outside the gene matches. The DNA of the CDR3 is TGTGCCAGCAGCCTCCCGGACAGGGAGCAGTATTTT. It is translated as CASSLPDREQYF.

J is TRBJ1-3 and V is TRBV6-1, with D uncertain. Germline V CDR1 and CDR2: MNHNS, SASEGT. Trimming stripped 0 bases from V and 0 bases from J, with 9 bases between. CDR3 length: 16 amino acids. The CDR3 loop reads CASSEAIGVSGNTIYF. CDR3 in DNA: TGTGCCAGCAGTGAAGCGATTGGGGTCTCTGGAAACACCATATATTTT.

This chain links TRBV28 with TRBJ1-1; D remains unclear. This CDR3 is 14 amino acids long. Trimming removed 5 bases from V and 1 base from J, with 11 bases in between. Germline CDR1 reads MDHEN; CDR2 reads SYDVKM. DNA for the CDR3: TGTGCCAGCAGTGTTGTGACAACGAACACTGAAGCTTTCTTT. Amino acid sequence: CASSVVTTNTEAFF.

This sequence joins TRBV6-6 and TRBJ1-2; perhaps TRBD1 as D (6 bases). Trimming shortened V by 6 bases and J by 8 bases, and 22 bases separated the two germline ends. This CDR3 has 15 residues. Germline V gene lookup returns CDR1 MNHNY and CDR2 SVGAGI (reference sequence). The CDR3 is CASSQRDTTPRGYTF. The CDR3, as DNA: TGTGCCAGCAGCCAACGGGACACCACGCCCCGGGGCTACACCTTC.

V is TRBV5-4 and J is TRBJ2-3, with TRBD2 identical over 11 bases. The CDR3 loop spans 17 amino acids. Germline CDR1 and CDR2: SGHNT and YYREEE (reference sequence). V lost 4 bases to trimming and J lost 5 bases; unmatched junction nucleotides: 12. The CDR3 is CASSPSAVAGGVDTQYF. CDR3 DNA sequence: TGTGCCAGCAGCCCCTCAGCCGTAGCGGGGGGGGTAGATACGCAGTATTTT.